This T cell receptor (beta chain) emerged from a study of vaccination effects on CD4 cells after COVID-19. Only in-frame clones appear in the TCRdb table, and some are missing; sequencing was by immunoSEQ multiplex PCR. Here the sample spans tens of thousands of clones, approximately 74% being singletons. Trimming took off 0 bases at V and 5 bases at J, with 14 bases between the two ends. Germline V CDR1 and CDR2: SGHRS, YFSETQ. The CDR3 runs to 15 residues. Ahead of sequencing, the ViraFEST assay grew antigen-specific CD4+ T cells using viral peptide pools. It was after approximately 11 days of culture that CD4+ T cells were isolated. About this clone itself: Its antigen is not identified.

The V gene is TRBV5-1, the J gene TRBJ2-5, with D possibly matching TRBD1 (5 bases). The sequence derives from a human donor who received a COVID-19 vaccine. The source was CD4+ T cells from PBMCs cultured with HCoV-229E spike peptides, collected before COVID-19 vaccination. The chain's CDR3 is CASSLARLPGETQYF. CDR3 DNA: TGCGCCAGCAGCTTGGCCAGGTTACCAGGGGAGACCCAGTACTTC.